This paragraph reports one T cell receptor (beta chain). The data stem from a study of blood T cell repertoires in COVID-19. As for the study in general: T cells, B-cell-depleted T cells, or PBMCs provided the cDNA or gDNA that served as material.

CDR3 length: 17 residues. CDR1 MDHEN and CDR2 SYDVKM come from the germline V gene. V was clipped by 1 base and J by 2 bases; unmatched bases: 6. Using immunoSEQ multiplex PCR, the repertoire was profiled, and TCRdb retains in-frame clones only, with some absent. The profile shows around 360,000 clones, about 90% of them singletons. The sequencing input was PBMCs or T cells enriched from blood (not recorded which). This sequence was found in a woman aged 30 to 39 who had recovered from COVID-19. The J gene is TRBJ2-3, the V gene TRBV28; 10 bases fit TRBD2. In nucleotides, the CDR3 is TGTGCCAGCAGTTTATCCACTAGCGGGATTACCACAGATACGCAGTATTTT. Translated, it gives CASSLSTSGITTDTQYF.